This T cell receptor beta chain was identified in a study of blood T cell repertoires in COVID-19. Study-level background: The United States, Italy and Spain were the sources of the acute and convalescent COVID-19 samples. PBMCs, B-cell-depleted T cells, or T cells provided the cDNA or gDNA that made up the material.

Germline V CDR1 and CDR2: MDHEN, SYDVKM. CDR3 length: 17 residues. V shed 1 base and J 4 bases; nucleotides not matched to a gene: 8. Per the authors' pipeline: Amplification of reference gene primers provided the estimated nucleated cell counts. This table comes from immunoSEQ multiplex PCR, and its TCRdb copy is limited to in-frame clones, with some not included. V and J calls and clone size are copied from that table; D and trimming were computed from the DNA. The table shows tens of thousands of clones, with approximately 82% occurring only once. The sequence was obtained from a human donor in a cohort sampled during active COVID-19. The material sequenced was peripheral blood. The chain joins TRBV28 to TRBJ2-3, with 10 bases aligning to TRBD2. CDR3 nucleotide sequence: TGTGCCAGCAGTTTATTCGGGTCTAGCGGGGGTTCAGATACGCAGTATTTT. Its protein product is CASSLFGSSGGSDTQYF.